This entry features one T cell receptor beta chain sequence. Its target antigen remains unknown. No much larger clone exists at a distance of one base, and base qualities are not known. Patients with a history of autoimmune disease or receiving systemic immunosuppression were excluded from the trial. Peripheral blood for TCR sequencing was drawn from every dose cohort at baseline, at cycle 4 day 1 and at cycle 7 day 1. Samples came from an open-label, multicenter, first-in-human phase I dose-escalation trial of ivuxolimab. Adults with locally advanced or metastatic head and neck squamous cell, hepatocellular, melanoma or renal cell carcinoma were enrolled in the trial. Before TCR sequencing, CD4+ T cells and CD8+ T cells were sorted from peripheral blood as separate populations. This record belongs to a study of OX40 agonist ivuxolimab in advanced cancers. Regarding the research as a whole: The costimulatory receptor OX40 (CD134) was targeted by ivuxolimab, a fully human IgG2 agonistic monoclonal antibody. In the dose-escalation cohort, more than 75% of patients were male, and the mean age was roughly 60 years, with a range of roughly 23 to 85. The purpose of peripheral TCRbeta sequencing was to test whether ivuxolimab changed TCR sequence diversity and led to clonal T-cell expansion. Of the roughly 51 dose-escalation patients, hepatocellular carcinoma was present in approximately 20, melanoma in roughly 15, renal cell carcinoma in 9 and head and neck cancer in 9. The paper reports the monotherapy dose-escalation portion (N of about 54 patients) of the phase I ivuxolimab trial. Intravenous ivuxolimab was administered to patients every 2 weeks at six dose levels: 0.01, 0.1, 0.3, 1.5, 3 and 10 mg/kg. Partial responses occurred in three dose-escalation patients: two with cutaneous melanoma and one with hepatocellular carcinoma. Prior anti-PD-1, anti-PD-L1 or anti-CTLA-4 therapy was permitted, and checkpoint inhibitors had been received by 30% to 40% of dose-escalation patients. The paper as a whole reports these results and caveats: The antigen specificity of the peripheral T cells that underwent clonal expansion was not determined. Low levels of normalized T-cell clonal expansion were also seen in some patients who did not respond. In partial responders in the 0.1-3.0 mg/kg groups, normalized peripheral clonal expansion was found to be among the lowest, especially among CD8+ T cells. At doses from 0.1 to 3.0 mg/kg, clonal expansion was seen in both CD4+ and CD8+ blood T cells between baseline and week 6. On average, CD8+ T cells showed more expanded clones than CD4+ T cells after ivuxolimab.

For sequencing of the TCRbeta CDR3 region, genomic DNA was extracted from the sorted cells. The immunoSEQ Assay was used for sequencing of TCRbeta CDR3 regions. In its TCRdb copy, this immuneACCESS table keeps in-frame sequences only and misses some clones. Where compared with another copy, unresolved V genes explain less than half of these, and the others have no known cause. Across this sample there are 95,000 to 100,000 clones, with 84% seen only once. The ten largest clones represent roughly 5.2% of the sample. The CDR3, from cysteine to phenylalanine, totals 13 residues. Solely the CDR3 DNA is kept, with 39 bases framed from the first base. From a lookup of the germline V gene, CDR1 and CDR2 are SGHAT and FQNNGV. Trimming removed 1 base from V and 5 bases from J, leaving 8 bases between the germline ends.

Here the chain combines TRBV11-2 and TRBJ2-5, with no reliable assignment of the D segment. Sequences were derived from CD4+ or CD8+ T cells sorted from blood, sampled in a trial of the OX40 agonist ivuxolimab. The receptor's source is an adult with an advanced solid tumor such as melanoma, head and neck, liver or kidney cancer. CDR3 sequence: CASSLVGGETQYF. In nucleotide form, the sequence is TGTGCCAGCAGCTTAGTAGGTGGGGAGACCCAGTACTTC. The entire variable domain, with the stretches around the CDR3 drawn from the reference TRBV11-2 and TRBJ2-5 proteins, is EAGVAQSPRYKIIEKRQSVAFWCNPISGHATLYWYQQILGQGPKLLIQFQNNGVVDDSQLPKDRFSAERLKGVDSTLKIQPAKLEDSAVYLCASSLVGGETQYFGPGTRLLVL.